Listed below are T cell receptor beta chains from one sample, sequenced in a study of shared clonotypes between healthy human individuals. Sequenced by immunoSEQ multiplex PCR; TCRdb stores in-frame clones only, minus some. The sample lists 800,000 to 950,000 clones; about 97% were seen once. Sequencing input: naive CD8+ T cells sorted from blood. Receptor source: a man younger than 40 in good health. Both conserved end residues are part of each CDR3. A D gene is named only where the DNA matches it firmly. The size entry is marked missing in some rows and otherwise reads once, few, many or a size class.

j_gene: TRBJ2-1
d_gene: TRBD2
abundance: NA
len: 16
v_gene: TRBV28
CDR3nt: TGTGCCAGCAGTTTACCGACTAGCGGGACACACAATGAGCAGTTCTTC
CDR3aa: CASSLPTSGTHNEQFF

j_gene: TRBJ2-3
d_gene: NA
abundance: once
len: 15
v_gene: TRBV14
CDR3nt: TGTGCCAGCAGCCAAGATGGGTTCGAGGGAGATACGCAGTATTTT
CDR3aa: CASSQDGFEGDTQYF

j_gene: TRBJ2-1
d_gene: NA
abundance: NA
len: 14
v_gene: TRBV11-2
CDR3nt: TGTGCCAGCAGCTCACTCCAGGGCGGGAATGAGCAGTTCTTC
CDR3aa: CASSSLQGGNEQFF

j_gene: TRBJ1-1
d_gene: TRBD1
abundance: NA
len: 14
v_gene: TRBV10-3
CDR3nt: TGTGCCATCAGTGACCCGGCAGGGGGCACTGAAGCTTTCTTT
CDR3aa: CAISDPAGGTEAFF

j_gene: TRBJ1-2
d_gene: NA
abundance: NA
len: 15
v_gene: TRBV16
CDR3nt: TGTGCCAGCAGCCAATACCCAGGGTCGGACTATGGCTACACCTTC
CDR3aa: CASSQYPGSDYGYTF

j_gene: TRBJ2-1
d_gene: NA
abundance: NA
len: 16
v_gene: TRBV28
CDR3nt: TGTGCCAGCAGTTATGGGGGGCGGGTCACCTACAATGAGCAGTTCTTC
CDR3aa: CASSYGGRVTYNEQFF

j_gene: TRBJ2-1
d_gene: NA
abundance: NA
len: 17
v_gene: TRBV7-9
CDR3nt: TGTGCCAGCAGCTTACTAACAAGCGGGCTTACCTACAATGAGCAGTTCTTC
CDR3aa: CASSLLTSGLTYNEQFF

j_gene: TRBJ2-1
d_gene: NA
abundance: NA
len: 14
v_gene: TRBV5-1
CDR3nt: TGCGCCAGCAGGCCCTATGGTGGGGGCAATGAGCAGTTCTTC
CDR3aa: CASRPYGGGNEQFF

j_gene: TRBJ1-2
d_gene: NA
abundance: once
len: 14
v_gene: TRBV13
CDR3nt: TGTGCCAGCAGCGGAACCGTCTCGTACTATGGCTACACCTTC
CDR3aa: CASSGTVSYYGYTF

j_gene: TRBJ2-1
d_gene: NA
abundance: NA
len: 14
v_gene: TRBV7-2
CDR3nt: TGTGCCAGCAGCACCACGCTTGGTGACAATGAGCAGTTCTTC
CDR3aa: CASSTTLGDNEQFF

j_gene: TRBJ2-2
d_gene: TRBD1
abundance: NA
len: 15
v_gene: TRBV2
CDR3nt: TGTGCCACCCACGACAGGGGGGACAACACCGGGGAGCTGTTTTTT
CDR3aa: CATHDRGDNTGELFF

j_gene: TRBJ2-3
d_gene: NA
abundance: NA
len: 15
v_gene: TRBV7-6
CDR3nt: TGTGCCAGCAGCTTAGCGGGCGGGAGCACAGATACGCAGTATTTT
CDR3aa: CASSLAGGSTDTQYF

j_gene: TRBJ2-7
d_gene: TRBD2
abundance: once
len: 15
v_gene: TRBV7-8
CDR3nt: TGTGCCAGCAGCTTAGAGTTTAGCGGGAGCCACGAGCAGTACTTC
CDR3aa: CASSLEFSGSHEQYF

j_gene: TRBJ1-2
d_gene: NA
abundance: NA
len: 13
v_gene: TRBV14
CDR3nt: TGTGCCAGCAGCCGACGGACGGCCTATGGCTACACCTTC
CDR3aa: CASSRRTAYGYTF

j_gene: TRBJ2-5
d_gene: NA
abundance: NA
len: 15
v_gene: TRBV7-9
CDR3nt: TGTGCCAGCAGCTTATCCGGACAGACACAAGAGACCCAGTACTTC
CDR3aa: CASSLSGQTQETQYF

j_gene: TRBJ2-7
d_gene: NA
abundance: NA
len: 15
v_gene: TRBV29-1
CDR3nt: TGCAGCGTGGCAGGGATTAGGCCTACTATCTACGAGCAGTACTTC
CDR3aa: CSVAGIRPTIYEQYF

j_gene: TRBJ2-7
d_gene: NA
abundance: NA
len: 14
v_gene: TRBV15
CDR3nt: TGTGCCACCAGCAGAGGAGAAGGCGGAGGAGACAGGCTCTTC
CDR3aa: CATSRGEGGGDRLF

j_gene: TRBJ2-1
d_gene: NA
abundance: NA
len: 11
v_gene: TRBV20-1
CDR3nt: TGCAGTGCTAGCTACACCAATGAGCAGTTCTTC
CDR3aa: CSASYTNEQFF

j_gene: TRBJ2-3
d_gene: NA
abundance: NA
len: 15
v_gene: TRBV2
CDR3nt: TGTGCCAGCCCTGGAAGGCGCACTGGCACAGATACGCAGTATTTT
CDR3aa: CASPGRRTGTDTQYF

j_gene: TRBJ2-7
d_gene: TRBD2
abundance: NA
len: 20
v_gene: TRBV7-6
CDR3nt: TGTGCCAGCAGCTTAGGGCCTCGGACTAGCGGGAGGGCCGGTTTCTACGAGCAGTACTTC
CDR3aa: CASSLGPRTSGRAGFYEQYF

j_gene: TRBJ1-5
d_gene: NA
abundance: NA
len: 14
v_gene: TRBV2
CDR3nt: TGTGCCAGCATGAGGGGGGTCAGCAATCAGCCCCAGCATTTT
CDR3aa: CASMRGVSNQPQHF

j_gene: TRBJ2-1
d_gene: NA
abundance: NA
len: 14
v_gene: TRBV10-2
CDR3nt: TGCGCCAGCAGTGAGATGTCCCCGAACAATGAGCAGTTCTTC
CDR3aa: CASSEMSPNNEQFF